One sample yielded the 9 T cell receptor beta chains listed below, sequenced in a study of T cells after yellow fever vaccination (dated by TCRdb to about 2019). What the treatment or condition label conveys for this sample: live attenuated yellow fever vaccine strain. The library was prepared using 5' RACE. The sequencer was an Illumina HiSeq 2500. The public reads were reprocessed in TCRdb via fastp at Q25 and MiXCR, keeping in-frame beta chains. Every CDR3 protein is listed once, alongside the most common genes and DNA of its rows. This sample holds tens of thousands of distinct CDR3 sequences; about 7.7% were observed only once. The biggest ten clones account for approximately 42% of the sample. Sequenced material: CD8+ T cells sorted from PBMCs, taken on the day of the yellow fever booster vaccination. The origin of the receptors is a man aged 25-40 years who received the YFV17D yellow fever vaccine.

This clonotype was counted a few times. The chain recombines TRBV11-2 with TRBJ2-1, with 7 bases aligning to TRBD2. Germline V gene sequence: CDR1 SGHAT, CDR2 FQNNGV. V shed 0 bases and J 2 bases; nucleotides not matched to a gene: 1. The CDR3 totals 15 residues. For the CDR3, the DNA is TGTGCCAGCAGCTTAGAAGCGGGGACCTACAATGAGCAGTTCTTC. Translated, it gives CASSLEAGTYNEQFF.

In its sample, this clonotype was seen a few times. The chain carries TRBV5-1 and TRBJ2-3; the D is unclear. This CDR3 region has 12 residues. In germline, CDR1 is SGHRS, CDR2 YFSETQ. With 7 bases removed from V and 1 base from J, the gap between germline ends came to 7 bases. For the CDR3, the DNA is TGCGCCAGCCGGCTTGGCACAGATACGCAGTATTTT. It codes for CASRLGTDTQYF.

This clonotype occurred a few times. The V call is TRBV5-1, the J call TRBJ2-3; a weak D match, TRBD2 (6 bases). The germline V gene encodes CDR1 SGHRS and CDR2 YFSETQ. Between the trimmed V and J ends, which lost 2 bases and 2 bases, there was a span of 9 bases. The CDR3 loop spans 14 amino acids. The CDR3 loop is CASSFGGFTDTQYF. DNA for the CDR3: TGCGCCAGCAGCTTCGGGGGTTTCACAGATACGCAGTATTTT.

This clonotype was detected only a few times. This chain links TRBV11-1 with TRBJ2-2; 8 bases agree with TRBD2. The germline CDR1 and CDR2 sequences are SGHAT and FQDESV (reference sequence). The CDR3 sequence is 18 residues long. V trimming: 5 bases; J trimming: 0 bases; junction bases outside the gene matches: 11. For the CDR3, the DNA is TGTGCCAGCAGCCCGCCCCCCCCGGGGGGGGCGAACACCGGGGAGCTGTTTTTT. It codes for CASSPPPPGGANTGELFF.

This clonotype was observed a handful of times. The gene calls are TRBV5-1 and TRBJ2-1; no clear D. CDR3 length: 14 amino acids. Germline CDR1 reads SGHRS; CDR2 reads YFSETQ. The V and J ends lost 9 bases and 0 bases respectively, with 13 bases between them. CDR3: CATAPLTSYNEQFF. The CDR3 bases are TGCGCCACCGCTCCTCTCACCTCCTACAATGAGCAGTTCTTC.

This clonotype was seen a handful of times. CDR3 protein: CASSYLGSQISTDTQYF. The CDR3 nucleotides are TGTGCCAGCAGTTACCTGGGGTCCCAAATTAGCACAGATACGCAGTATTTT. The chain has TRBV6-5 and TRBJ2-3; D unclear. The CDR3 is 17 amino acids. Germline values: CDR1 MNHEY, CDR2 SVGAGI. V dropped 2 bases and J dropped 0 bases, with 15 bases sitting between them.

This sequence joins TRBV6-6 and TRBJ2-5; 7 bases align to TRBD2. Looked up from germline, CDR1 is MNHNY and CDR2 is SVGAGI (reference sequence). Trimming removed 10 bases from V and 7 bases from J; junction bases left unmatched: 6. This CDR3 comprises 11 residues. The CDR3 reads CATREAGTQYF. Here the CDR3 DNA reads TGTGCCACCCGGGAGGCCGGGACCCAGTACTTC.

As regards this clonotype: Germline and junction disagree at one end, which may indicate a read error. This rearrangement joins TRBV12-3 or TRBV12-4 to TRBJ2-3; TRBD2 might be the D (6 bases). The CDR3 runs 17 residues. In DNA, the CDR3 is TGTTCCAGCAGTTTCGACTACGGCGGGGCCCCCGCAGATACGCAGTATTTT. Translating it yields CSSSFDYGGAPADTQYF.

This chain links TRBV27 with TRBJ2-1; D gene unclear. This CDR3 contains 15 residues. Trimming cost V 0 bases and J 8 bases, with 14 bases left between them. CDR1 MNHEY and CDR2 SMNVEV come from the germline V gene (reference sequence). The chain's CDR3 is CASSLSGSPDDEQFF. The CDR3 nucleotides are TGTGCCAGCAGTTTATCTGGTAGCCCCGACGATGAGCAGTTCTTC.